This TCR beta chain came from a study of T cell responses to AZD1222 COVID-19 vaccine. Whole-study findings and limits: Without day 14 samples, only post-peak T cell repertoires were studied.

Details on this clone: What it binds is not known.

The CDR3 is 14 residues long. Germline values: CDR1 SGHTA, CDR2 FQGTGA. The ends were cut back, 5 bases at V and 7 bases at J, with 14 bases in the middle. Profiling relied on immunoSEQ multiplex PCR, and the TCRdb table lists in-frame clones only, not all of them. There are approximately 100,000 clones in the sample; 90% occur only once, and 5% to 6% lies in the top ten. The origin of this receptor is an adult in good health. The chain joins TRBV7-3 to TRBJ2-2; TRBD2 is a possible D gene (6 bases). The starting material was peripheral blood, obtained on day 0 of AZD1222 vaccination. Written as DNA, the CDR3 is TGTGCCAGCAGCCCCCGGGAGTCCAGCGGGGAGCTGTTTTTT. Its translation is CASSPRESSGELFF.